This T cell receptor (beta chain) was obtained from a study of cytomegalovirus exposure and HLA in healthy donors. Broader study findings: Earlier analysis yielded a pattern in which most TCR beta V segments were productive about 90% or about 30% of the time. In vitro testing confirmed three CMV-associated chains as specific for CMV antigens.

This clone was observed a few times. The target antigen is unknown. PCR was performed using 60 Vbeta and 13 Jbeta primers. The data were produced by immunoSEQ multiplex PCR, yet TCRdb's version contains in-frame clones alone and is incomplete. This repertoire shows about 150,000 clones, roughly 85% found once; its top ten account for 1%. The CDR3 length is 16 residues. Between the trimmed V and J ends, which lost 2 bases and 8 bases, there was a span of 19 bases. CDR1 and CDR2 from the germline V gene are SGHTA and FQGTGA. The sequencing input was PBMCs. This chain joins TRBV7-3 and TRBJ2-1, with D tentatively TRBD2 (6 bases). The clonotype comes from a boy younger than 10 in good health and CMV-seronegative. Here the CDR3 reads CASSLGGGRRGDEQFF. The CDR3 DNA reads TGTGCCAGCAGCTTAGGTGGCGGCAGGAGGGGCGATGAGCAGTTCTTC.